This T cell receptor beta chain was identified during a study of breast tumors, draining lymph nodes, adjacent tissues (dated by TCRdb to about 2016). About the full investigation: In breast cancer patients, the study compared the TCR beta repertoires of tumor, adjacent nontumor tissue and axillary lymph nodes. The study aimed to assess the relationships and possible T-cell exchange between tumor, surrounding tissue and draining lymph node repertoires in human breast cancer.

The study at large found these results: In luminal-like breast cancer, tumor and nontumor tissue repertoires resembled each other significantly more than in basal-like breast cancer. Tumor T-cell repertoires showed less diversity than lymph node repertoires and more diversity than nontumor tissue repertoires, and tumor T-cell repertoires showed preferential V and J gene usage. The data were judged consistent with most tumor T cells deriving from the lymph node and then expanding within tumor tissue. The study presented the conclusion that tumor T cells originate in lymph nodes as consistent with a hypothesis, not as something directly demonstrated.

This clonotype has at least ten counts. Its antigen target is currently unknown. No qualities accompany the bases; no much larger clone lies one base away. The data were produced on an Illumina HiSeq 2000. TCR beta chain libraries were generated through multiplex PCR amplification. High-throughput sequencing was used to analyze the amplified TCR beta chain products. The public reads were quality trimmed at Q25 with fastp and then assembled into clones with MiXCR by TCRdb, keeping productive beta chains. Rows are combined by CDR3 protein, so each entry shows the most common genes and DNA. The sample table shows roughly 17,000 distinct CDR3 sequences, and roughly 43% are seen once. The ten largest clones add up to approximately 18% of the sample. Sequences SNHLY (CDR1) and FYNNEI (CDR2) are obtained from the germline V gene. The V end loses 6 bases and the J end loses 6 bases, and a stretch of 15 bases separates them. The CDR3 contains 13 residues, cysteine and phenylalanine counted. Here the CDR3 DNA is all that survives: 39 bases in frame from base 1.

Sequenced input: breast tumor tissue. The clonotype was recovered from a female donor with breast cancer. Some clones in this sample may be carry-over from other donors' samples. Recombination connected TRBV2 to TRBJ2-7; the D gene is perhaps TRBD1 or TRBD2, as each covers 5 bases. The DNA sequence reads TGTGCCAGCAGGGACCCCGGGGCTCCCGAGCAGTACTTC. It codes for CASRDPGAPEQYF.